A selection of T cell receptor beta chains follows, all from one sample in a study of T cells after yellow fever vaccination. TCRdb recomputed calls from the 5' RACE reads with MiXCR, one row per CDR3 protein. Seen here are a few hundred thousand distinct CDR3 sequences, 11% observed once, and the top ten hold around 20%. The source was PBMCs, collected on the day of the first yellow fever vaccination. These receptors came from a man younger than 35 who received the YFV17D yellow fever vaccine. Both conserved end residues are part of each CDR3. The order of the fields is CDR3 protein, V gene, J gene.

cdr3_aa: CASSSDPSSYNEQFF
v_call: TRBV5-1
j_call: TRBJ2-1

cdr3_aa: CASSLIGTNTEAFF
v_call: TRBV5-1
j_call: TRBJ1-1

cdr3_aa: CATSDSLTGGSLGGYTF
v_call: TRBV24-1
j_call: TRBJ1-2

cdr3_aa: CASSLQLGAGELFF
v_call: TRBV7-2
j_call: TRBJ2-2

cdr3_aa: CASSLIHLSADTQYF
v_call: TRBV5-4
j_call: TRBJ2-3

cdr3_aa: CASSSGTSGYTQYF
v_call: TRBV7-9
j_call: TRBJ2-3

cdr3_aa: CASSLRATGANVLTF
v_call: TRBV27
j_call: TRBJ2-6

cdr3_aa: CASSQDLGRRIQYF
v_call: TRBV4-2
j_call: TRBJ2-4

cdr3_aa: CASSLSVDGGELFF
v_call: TRBV7-2
j_call: TRBJ2-2

cdr3_aa: CASSFGRGGDTQYF
v_call: TRBV5-4
j_call: TRBJ2-3

cdr3_aa: CSVDGTGAGGDYEQYF
v_call: TRBV29-1
j_call: TRBJ2-7

cdr3_aa: CASSLAVGGVETQYF
v_call: TRBV7-2
j_call: TRBJ2-5

cdr3_aa: CASSQELGTSGGSVF
v_call: TRBV3-1
j_call: TRBJ2-1

cdr3_aa: CASSARQVSTDTQYF
v_call: TRBV5-1
j_call: TRBJ2-3

cdr3_aa: CSVGQGLAKNIQYF
v_call: TRBV29-1
j_call: TRBJ2-4

cdr3_aa: CASSLASAGADTQYF
v_call: TRBV7-2
j_call: TRBJ2-3

cdr3_aa: CASSPLTSYNEQFF
v_call: TRBV5-1
j_call: TRBJ2-1

cdr3_aa: CASSVSAGVTDTQYF
v_call: TRBV9
j_call: TRBJ2-3

cdr3_aa: CASSPTRTGYNEQFF
v_call: TRBV7-9
j_call: TRBJ2-1

cdr3_aa: CASSQVQEETQYF
v_call: TRBV4-3
j_call: TRBJ2-5

cdr3_aa: CASRRGTEETQYF
v_call: TRBV11-2
j_call: TRBJ2-5

cdr3_aa: CASSPVIGVNEQYF
v_call: TRBV5-6
j_call: TRBJ2-7

cdr3_aa: CASTLTGLRQETQYF
v_call: TRBV5-1
j_call: TRBJ2-5

cdr3_aa: CATSRDYGGVGTDTQYF
v_call: TRBV15
j_call: TRBJ2-3

cdr3_aa: CASRDRPYEQYF
v_call: TRBV2
j_call: TRBJ2-7

cdr3_aa: CSARAWTGGLGDTQYF
v_call: TRBV20-1
j_call: TRBJ2-3

cdr3_aa: CASSPDGTVTYEQYF
v_call: TRBV5-1
j_call: TRBJ2-7

cdr3_aa: CASSRDYNTGELFF
v_call: TRBV14
j_call: TRBJ2-2

cdr3_aa: CASSLVTTGETQYF
v_call: TRBV5-1
j_call: TRBJ2-5

cdr3_aa: CASRRGSRTESWNEQFF
v_call: TRBV12-3/TRBV12-4
j_call: TRBJ2-1

cdr3_aa: CASSLGYSNTEAFF
v_call: TRBV5-1
j_call: TRBJ1-1

cdr3_aa: CSARDHSETAQPQHF
v_call: TRBV20-1
j_call: TRBJ1-5

cdr3_aa: CASSLGGSMNTEAFF
v_call: TRBV7-2
j_call: TRBJ1-1

cdr3_aa: CASSQIRLAGFEQYF
v_call: TRBV12-1
j_call: TRBJ2-7

cdr3_aa: CASSQDWDFYGYTF
v_call: TRBV4-1
j_call: TRBJ1-2

cdr3_aa: CASSPRPGAEAFF
v_call: TRBV12-3/TRBV12-4
j_call: TRBJ1-1

cdr3_aa: CASSPPTGQGGQETQYF
v_call: TRBV7-9
j_call: TRBJ2-5

cdr3_aa: CATSRGAALAGGPGQFF
v_call: TRBV15
j_call: TRBJ2-1

cdr3_aa: CASRRSGQLEAFF
v_call: TRBV5-1
j_call: TRBJ1-1

cdr3_aa: CSAQTASGGSNEQFF
v_call: TRBV20-1
j_call: TRBJ2-1

cdr3_aa: CASSQDRTTDTQYF
v_call: TRBV12-3/TRBV12-4
j_call: TRBJ2-3

cdr3_aa: CATSDLRGGDTQYF
v_call: TRBV24-1
j_call: TRBJ2-3

cdr3_aa: CASSSSVGFYEQYF
v_call: TRBV7-2
j_call: TRBJ2-7

cdr3_aa: CASSSRRVTYSSTDTQYF
v_call: TRBV7-8
j_call: TRBJ2-3

cdr3_aa: CASSQGSSALAVLGNEQFF
v_call: TRBV4-2
j_call: TRBJ2-1

cdr3_aa: CASSLPLAGASTDTQYF
v_call: TRBV5-1
j_call: TRBJ2-3